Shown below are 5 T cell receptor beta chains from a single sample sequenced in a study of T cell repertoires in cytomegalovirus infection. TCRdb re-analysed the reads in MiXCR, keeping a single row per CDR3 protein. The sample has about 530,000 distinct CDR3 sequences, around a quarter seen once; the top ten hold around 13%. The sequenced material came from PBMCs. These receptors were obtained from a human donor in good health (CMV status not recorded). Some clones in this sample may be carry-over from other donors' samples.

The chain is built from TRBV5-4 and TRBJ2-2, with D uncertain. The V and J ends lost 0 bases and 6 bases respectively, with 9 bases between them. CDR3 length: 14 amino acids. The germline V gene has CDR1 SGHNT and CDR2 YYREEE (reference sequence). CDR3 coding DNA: TGTGCCAGCAGCTTGGAAGTAGGCCCCGGGGAGCTGTTTTTT. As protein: CASSLEVGPGELFF.

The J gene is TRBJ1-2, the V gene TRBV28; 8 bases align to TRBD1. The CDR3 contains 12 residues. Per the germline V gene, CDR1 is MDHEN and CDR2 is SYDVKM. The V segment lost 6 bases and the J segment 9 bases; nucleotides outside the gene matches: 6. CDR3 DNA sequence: TGTGCCAGCAGGTACAGGGGGGCTCGCTACACCTTC. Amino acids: CASRYRGARYTF.

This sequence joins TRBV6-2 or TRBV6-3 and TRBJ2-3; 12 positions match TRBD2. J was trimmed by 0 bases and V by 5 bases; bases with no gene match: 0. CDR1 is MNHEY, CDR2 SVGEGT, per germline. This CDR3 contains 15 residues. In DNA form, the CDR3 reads TGTGCCAGCAGTGGACTAGCGGGGAGCACAGATACGCAGTATTTT. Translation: CASSGLAGSTDTQYF.

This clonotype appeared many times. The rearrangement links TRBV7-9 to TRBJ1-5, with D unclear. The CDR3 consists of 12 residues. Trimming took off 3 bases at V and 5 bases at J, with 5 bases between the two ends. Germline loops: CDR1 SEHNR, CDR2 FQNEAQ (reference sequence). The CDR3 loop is CASSFGDQPQHF. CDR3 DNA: TGTGCCAGCAGCTTCGGCGATCAGCCCCAGCATTTT.

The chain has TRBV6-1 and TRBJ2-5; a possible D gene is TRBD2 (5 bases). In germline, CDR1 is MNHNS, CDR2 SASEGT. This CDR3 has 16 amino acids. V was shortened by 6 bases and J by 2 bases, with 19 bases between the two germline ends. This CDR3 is CASRRLRGFAQETQYF. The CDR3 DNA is TGTGCCAGCAGACGGCTCCGAGGGTTTGCTCAAGAGACCCAGTACTTC.